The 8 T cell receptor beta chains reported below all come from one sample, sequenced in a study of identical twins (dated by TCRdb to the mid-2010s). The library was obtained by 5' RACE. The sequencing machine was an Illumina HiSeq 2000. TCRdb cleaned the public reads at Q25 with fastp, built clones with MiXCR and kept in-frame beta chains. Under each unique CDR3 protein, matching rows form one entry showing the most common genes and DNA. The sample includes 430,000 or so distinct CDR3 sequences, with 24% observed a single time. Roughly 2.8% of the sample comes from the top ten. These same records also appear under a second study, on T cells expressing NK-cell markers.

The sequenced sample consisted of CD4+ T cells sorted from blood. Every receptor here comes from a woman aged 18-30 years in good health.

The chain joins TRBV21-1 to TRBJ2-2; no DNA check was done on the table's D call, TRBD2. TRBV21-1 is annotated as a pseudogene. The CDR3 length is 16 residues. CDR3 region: CASSKGRGRRPGELFF. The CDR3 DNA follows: TGTGCCAGCAGCAAAGGGCGCGGGAGACGGCCCGGGGAGCTGTTTTTT.

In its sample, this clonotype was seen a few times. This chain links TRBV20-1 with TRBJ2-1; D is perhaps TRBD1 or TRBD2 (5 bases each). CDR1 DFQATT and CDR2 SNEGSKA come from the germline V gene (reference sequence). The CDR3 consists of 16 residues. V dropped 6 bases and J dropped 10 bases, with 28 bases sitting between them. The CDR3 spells CSAPSYGDSLSGEQFF. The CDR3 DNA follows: TGCAGTGCCCCTTCGTACGGAGACAGCTTGTCGGGGGAGCAGTTCTTC.

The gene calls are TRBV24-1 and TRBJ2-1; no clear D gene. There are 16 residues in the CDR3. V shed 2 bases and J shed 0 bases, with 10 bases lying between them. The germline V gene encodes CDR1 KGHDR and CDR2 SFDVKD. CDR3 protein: CATSDSRPSSYNEQFF. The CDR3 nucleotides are TGTGCCACCAGTGATTCGCGGCCTAGCTCCTACAATGAGCAGTTCTTC.

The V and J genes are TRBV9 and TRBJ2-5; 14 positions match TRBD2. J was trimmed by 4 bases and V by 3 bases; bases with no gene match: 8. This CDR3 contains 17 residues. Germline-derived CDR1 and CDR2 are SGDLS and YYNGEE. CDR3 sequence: CASSAHRGTSGRETQYF. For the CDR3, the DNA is TGTGCCAGCAGCGCCCACCGCGGGACTAGCGGGAGAGAGACCCAGTACTTC.

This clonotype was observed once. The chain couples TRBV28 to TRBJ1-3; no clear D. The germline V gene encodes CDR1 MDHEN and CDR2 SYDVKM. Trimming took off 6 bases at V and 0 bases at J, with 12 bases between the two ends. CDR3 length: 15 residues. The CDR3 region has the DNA TGTGCCAGCAGCCCCGCGGAGTTCTCTGGAAACACCATATATTTT. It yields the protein CASSPAEFSGNTIYF.

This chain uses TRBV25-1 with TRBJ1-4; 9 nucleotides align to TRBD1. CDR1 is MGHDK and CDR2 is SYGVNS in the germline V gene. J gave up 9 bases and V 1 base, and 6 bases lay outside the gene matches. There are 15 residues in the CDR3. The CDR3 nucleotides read TGTGCCAGCAGTGAATCCAGGACAGGGGATCAAAAACTGTTTTTT. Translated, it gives CASSESRTGDQKLFF.

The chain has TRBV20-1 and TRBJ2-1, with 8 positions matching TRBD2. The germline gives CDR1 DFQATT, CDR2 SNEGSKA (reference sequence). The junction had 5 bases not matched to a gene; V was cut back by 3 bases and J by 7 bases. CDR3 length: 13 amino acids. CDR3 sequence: CSARAGGRNEQFF. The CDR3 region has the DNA TGCAGTGCTAGGGCGGGAGGTAGAAATGAGCAGTTCTTC.

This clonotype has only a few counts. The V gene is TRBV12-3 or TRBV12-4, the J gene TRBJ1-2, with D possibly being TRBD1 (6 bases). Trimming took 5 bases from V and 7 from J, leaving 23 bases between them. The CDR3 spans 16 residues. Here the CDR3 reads CASSLHKGAGASGYTF. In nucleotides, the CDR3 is TGTGCCAGCAGTCTACACAAAGGGGCAGGGGCGAGTGGCTACACCTTC.